This entry is about one T cell receptor (beta chain). No cognate antigen has been identified for it. One base away there is no much larger clone; base qualities are not given. Participants in the prospective study were aged about 18 to 95 years, lived in over 20 United States geographic areas, and enrolled through a virtual design. In the prospective study, participants were assigned to cohorts based on the clinical history participants reported in a screening survey and a study questionnaire. Recovered participants in ImmuneRACE Cohort 3 were defined as having two consecutive negative NP/OP PCR tests, clearance from a healthcare professional, or resolution of symptoms. In the prospective study, whole blood, serum and a nasopharyngeal or oropharyngeal swab were collected from each participant by mobile phlebotomists. Additional blood draws and questionnaires over an approximately two-month period could optionally be provided by prospective study participants. Before DNA extraction, blood samples from the prospective study were shipped at room temperature or frozen.

TCRbeta CDR3 regions were amplified from genomic DNA using the immunoSEQ Assay, a bias-controlled multiplex PCR. The paper's processing steps were these. Nucleated cell counts per sample were estimated from amplification of reference gene primers within the assay. To quantify the absolute abundance of each unique TCRbeta CDR3 rearrangement, sequence reads were collapsed and filtered. For each sample, productive Simpson clonality was calculated by taking the square root of Simpson's diversity index across productive rearrangements. TCRdb holds this immuneACCESS table with in-frame rearrangements only. Some clones are missing; in checked studies, unresolved V genes explain under half, and the rest has no known cause. V and J calls and clone size are those listed in that table; D and trimming were worked out from the DNA. Present in this sample are 110,000 to 150,000 clones, just over 85% of which were seen just once. Together, the top ten hold less than 4.5% of the sample.

The entry originates in a study of blood T cell repertoires in COVID-19 (dated by TCRdb to about 2020). About the study as a whole: Samples covering the acute and convalescent phases of COVID-19 were provided by collaborators in the United States, Italy and Spain. A freely available public database, intended as a resource for researchers studying the immune response to SARS-CoV-2, is where the repertoires were released. HLA class I and class II types, where available, came from metadata supplied by the sample provider rather than from assay-based typing. Nearly every sample came with metadata listing a de-identified subject ID, COVID-19 status, age in years and sex. The material from the prospective study consisted of cDNA or gDNA derived from T cells, B-cell-depleted T cells, or PBMCs. Samples came from the ongoing ImmuneRACE study (first 160 participants) plus 1,254 subjects from 6 global collaborators. Subjects who had been exposed to COVID-19, were actively infected with it, or had recovered from it provided the deeply sampled blood TCRbeta repertoires that made up the dataset. Study-wide findings and limitations: The quantity of clinical and demographic metadata differed by source and by participant and was supplied without curation.

Trimming removed 0 bases from V and 1 base from J, leaving 13 bases between the germline ends. Via the germline V gene, CDR1 is MNHEY and CDR2 SVGAGI. The CDR3 runs 16 amino acids, cysteine and phenylalanine included. Just CDR3 DNA is preserved here, 48 bases in frame from base 1. The receptor comes from a man aged 45-65 years who had recovered from COVID-19. The sample comprised PBMCs or T cells enriched from blood (not recorded which). This chain joins TRBV6-5 to TRBJ2-7; TRBD1 is a weak D gene call, 7 bases matching. The nucleotide sequence reads TGTGCCAGCAGTTACTCCGGCAGGGGGACTTCCTACGAGCAGTACTTC. Its protein is CASSYSGRGTSYEQYF.